This TCR beta chain is from a study of brain T cells in children with intractable seizures. CDR3 size: 15 residues. V was cut by 5 bases and J by 2 bases, with 13 bases left in between. The germline gives CDR1 MNHEY, CDR2 SVGAGI. The time point is: blood from clinic visit 5 months post-surgery; TSC patient then seizure free. Surgery cases with the highest brain T cell transcript signatures were chosen for sequencing. Libraries were prepared by immunoSEQ multiplex PCR; TCRdb keeps only in-frame clonotypes and omits some of them. The table has about 340,000 clones, about 94% seen once. Here the sequenced sample was peripheral blood, taken less than 6 months after surgery. The J gene is TRBJ1-5, the V gene TRBV6-5; TRBD1 might be the D (6 bases). This sequence originates from a boy younger than two with tuberous sclerosis and intractable seizures. Here the CDR3 reads CASSQGPGGNQPQHF. Here the CDR3 DNA reads TGTGCCAGCAGTCAGGGGCCCGGGGGCAATCAGCCCCAGCATTTT.